These T cell receptor beta chains were read from a single sample in a study of T cell responses to AZD1222 COVID-19 vaccine. Profiled with immunoSEQ multiplex PCR; TCRdb holds only in-frame clones, not every one. The table has approximately 100,000 clones, just over 90% seen once. Sequencing used peripheral blood, obtained on day 0 of AZD1222 vaccination. The receptors come from an adult in good health. CDR3s include the opening cysteine and the closing phenylalanine or tryptophan. The D gene is left open where the match is weak.

len: 16
d_gene: .
v_gene: TRBV4-3
CDR3aa: CASSQDAGPRLNEQFF

len: 14
d_gene: .
v_gene: TRBV19
CDR3aa: CASSTVRSSYEQYF

len: 15
d_gene: .
v_gene: TRBV3-1/TRBV3-2
CDR3aa: CASSQDQHGRGGIYF

len: 15
d_gene: TRBD1
v_gene: TRBV2
CDR3aa: CASSDGGQSPYEQYF

len: 20
d_gene: .
v_gene: TRBV6-4
CDR3aa: CASSDSKGKGLTPLNSPLHF

len: 14
d_gene: TRBD1
v_gene: TRBV19
CDR3aa: CASSIAGQGFAQYF

len: 15
d_gene: .
v_gene: TRBV6-6
CDR3aa: CASNWSGYGNQPQHF

len: 13
d_gene: .
v_gene: TRBV5-4
CDR3aa: CASSFRGNTEAFF

len: 16
d_gene: .
v_gene: TRBV2
CDR3aa: CASSRPPADGVDTQYF

len: 14
d_gene: .
v_gene: TRBV13
CDR3aa: CASSPKTQGTEAFF

len: 16
d_gene: TRBD1
v_gene: TRBV18
CDR3aa: CASSATPGQGFSPLHF